What follows is one TCR beta chain and its context. The sample originates from a study of T cell changes during pregnancy in multiple sclerosis. Sequencing was performed with immunoSEQ multiplex PCR; in TCRdb, only in-frame clones are kept and a portion is missing. The sample consists of about 31,000 clones, 87% of them appearing once. The TCR sequence derives from a female donor with multiple sclerosis, enrolled in a pregnancy study. Specimen: CD8+ T cells from peripheral blood mononuclear cells, collected before pregnancy.

CDR3 nucleotide sequence: TGTGCCAGCAGTTCACTAGCGGGCGGGGGCAATGAGCAGTTCTTC. Its protein is CASSSLAGGGNEQFF. The gene calls are TRBV27 and TRBJ2-1, with 9 bases matching TRBD2. This CDR3 comprises 15 residues. With 4 bases clipped from V and 6 bases from J, the junction kept 7 bases outside the gene matches. Germline assignment: CDR1 MNHEY and CDR2 SMNVEV (reference sequence).